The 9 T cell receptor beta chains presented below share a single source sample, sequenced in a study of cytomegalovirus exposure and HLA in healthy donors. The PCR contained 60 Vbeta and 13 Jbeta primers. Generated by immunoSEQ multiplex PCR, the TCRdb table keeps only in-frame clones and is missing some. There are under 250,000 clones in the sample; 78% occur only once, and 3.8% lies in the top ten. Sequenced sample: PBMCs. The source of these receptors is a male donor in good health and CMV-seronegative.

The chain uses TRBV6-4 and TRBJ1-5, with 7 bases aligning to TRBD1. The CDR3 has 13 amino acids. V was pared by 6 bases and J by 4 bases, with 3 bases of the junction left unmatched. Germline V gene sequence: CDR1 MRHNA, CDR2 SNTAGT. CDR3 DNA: TGTGCCAGCAGCCCGACAGGGAATCAGCCCCAGCATTTT. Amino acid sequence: CASSPTGNQPQHF.

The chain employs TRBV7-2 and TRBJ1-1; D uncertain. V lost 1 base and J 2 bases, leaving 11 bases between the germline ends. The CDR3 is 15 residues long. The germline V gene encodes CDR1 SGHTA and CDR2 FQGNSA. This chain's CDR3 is CASSLGSRSNTEAFF. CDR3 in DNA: TGTGCCAGCAGCTTAGGAAGTAGATCCAACACTGAAGCTTTCTTT.

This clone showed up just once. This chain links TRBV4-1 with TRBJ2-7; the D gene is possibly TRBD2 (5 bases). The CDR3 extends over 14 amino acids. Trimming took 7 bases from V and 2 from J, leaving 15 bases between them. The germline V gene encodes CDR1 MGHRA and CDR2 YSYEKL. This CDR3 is CASTPDKGAYEQYF. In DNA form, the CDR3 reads TGCGCCAGCACACCCGATAAGGGAGCCTACGAGCAGTACTTC.

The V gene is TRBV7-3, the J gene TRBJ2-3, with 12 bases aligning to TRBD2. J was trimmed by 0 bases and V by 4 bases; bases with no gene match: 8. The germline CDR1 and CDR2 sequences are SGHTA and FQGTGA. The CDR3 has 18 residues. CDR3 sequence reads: CASSSAGGTSGSTDTQYF. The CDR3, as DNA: TGTGCCAGCAGCTCCGCGGGGGGGACTAGCGGGAGCACAGATACGCAGTATTTT.

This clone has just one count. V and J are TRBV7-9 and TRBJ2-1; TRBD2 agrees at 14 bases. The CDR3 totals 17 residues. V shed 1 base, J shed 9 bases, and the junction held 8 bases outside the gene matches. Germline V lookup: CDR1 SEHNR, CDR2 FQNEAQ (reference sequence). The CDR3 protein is CASSLGGLAGEEGEQFF. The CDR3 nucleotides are TGTGCCAGCAGCTTAGGGGGACTAGCGGGAGAGGAGGGTGAGCAGTTCTTC.

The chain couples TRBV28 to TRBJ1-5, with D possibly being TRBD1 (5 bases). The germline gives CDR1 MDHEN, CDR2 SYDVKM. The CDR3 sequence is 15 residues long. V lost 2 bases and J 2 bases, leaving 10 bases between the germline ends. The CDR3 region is CASSLRRAGNQPQHF. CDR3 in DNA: TGTGCCAGCAGTTTACGCAGGGCAGGCAATCAGCCCCAGCATTTT. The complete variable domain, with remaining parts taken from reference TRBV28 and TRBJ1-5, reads DVKVTQSSRYLVKRTGEKVFLECVQDMDHENMFWYRQDPGLGLRLIYFSYDVKMKEKGDIPEGYSVSREKKERFSLILESASTNQTSMYLCASSLRRAGNQPQHFGDGTRLSIL.

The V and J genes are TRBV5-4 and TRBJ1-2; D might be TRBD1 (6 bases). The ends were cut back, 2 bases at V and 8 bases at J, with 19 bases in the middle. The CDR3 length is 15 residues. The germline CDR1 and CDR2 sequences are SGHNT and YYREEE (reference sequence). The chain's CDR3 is CASSLQGIISKGYTF. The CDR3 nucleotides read TGTGCCAGCAGCTTACAGGGTATTATTTCTAAGGGCTACACCTTC.

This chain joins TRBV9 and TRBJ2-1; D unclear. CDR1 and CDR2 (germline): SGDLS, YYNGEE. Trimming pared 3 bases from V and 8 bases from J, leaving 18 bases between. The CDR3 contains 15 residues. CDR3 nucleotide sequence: TGTGCCAGCAGCGCAAGACTTAAATCGGTCGATGAGCAGTTCTTC. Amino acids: CASSARLKSVDEQFF.

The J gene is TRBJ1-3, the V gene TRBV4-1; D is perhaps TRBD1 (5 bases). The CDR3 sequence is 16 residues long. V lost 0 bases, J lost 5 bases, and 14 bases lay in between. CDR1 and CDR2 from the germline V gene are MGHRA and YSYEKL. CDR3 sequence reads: CASSQEGQGGRNTIYF. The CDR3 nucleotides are TGCGCCAGCAGCCAAGAGGGGCAGGGAGGCAGAAACACCATATATTTT.